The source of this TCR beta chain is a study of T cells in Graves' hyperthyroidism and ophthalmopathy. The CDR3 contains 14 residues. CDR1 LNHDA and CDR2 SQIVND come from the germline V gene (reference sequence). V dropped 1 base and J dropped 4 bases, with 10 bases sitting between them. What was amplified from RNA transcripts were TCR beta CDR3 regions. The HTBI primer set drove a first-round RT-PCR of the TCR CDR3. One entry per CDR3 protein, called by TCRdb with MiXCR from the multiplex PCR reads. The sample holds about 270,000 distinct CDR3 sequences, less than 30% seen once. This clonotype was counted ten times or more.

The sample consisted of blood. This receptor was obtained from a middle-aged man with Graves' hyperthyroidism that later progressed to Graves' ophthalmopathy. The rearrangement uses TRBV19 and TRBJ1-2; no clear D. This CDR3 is CASSIVGMAYGYTF. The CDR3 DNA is TGTGCCAGTAGTATAGTTGGAATGGCCTATGGCTACACCTTC.